The 15 T cell receptor beta chains given below trace back to one sample, sequenced in a study of cytomegalovirus exposure and HLA in healthy donors. Profiling relied on immunoSEQ multiplex PCR, and the TCRdb table lists in-frame clones only, not all of them. The table has some 130,000 clones, approximately 84% seen once. Material for sequencing was PBMCs. The receptors shown here come from a man aged 25 to 40 in good health and CMV-seropositive.

This sequence joins TRBV19 and TRBJ1-2, with D possibly being TRBD1 (6 bases). With 9 bases removed from V and 1 base from J, the gap between germline ends came to 15 bases. The CDR3 covers 14 residues. From germline, CDR1 is LNHDA and CDR2 SQIVND (reference sequence). CDR3 in amino acids: CASTTGTVNYGYTF. DNA for the CDR3: TGTGCCAGCACAACAGGGACCGTTAACTATGGCTACACCTTC.

V gene TRBV4-1 combines with J gene TRBJ2-7, with TRBD2 identical over 8 bases. The germline V gene has CDR1 MGHRA and CDR2 YSYEKL. The CDR3 has 15 amino acids. The V segment lost 4 bases and the J segment 3 bases; nucleotides outside the gene matches: 8. This chain's CDR3 is CASSLTSGGVYEQYF. In nucleotides, the CDR3 is TGCGCCAGCAGCCTAACTAGCGGCGGGGTCTACGAGCAGTACTTC.

The chain has TRBV5-1 and TRBJ2-7; D is perhaps TRBD2 (6 bases). CDR1 and CDR2 from the germline V gene are SGHRS and YFSETQ. The CDR3 loop spans 16 amino acids. Trimming pared 0 bases from V and 0 bases from J, leaving 13 bases between. The CDR3 region is CASSLVPGVYSYEQYF. CDR3 sequence (DNA): TGCGCCAGCAGCTTGGTGCCGGGGGTATACTCCTACGAGCAGTACTTC.

The chain employs TRBV19 and TRBJ2-5, with D perhaps matching TRBD1 (6 bases). The CDR3 extends over 13 amino acids. The V gene's germline CDR1 is LNHDA and CDR2 SQIVND (reference sequence). Deletions cut 8 bases from V and 1 base from J, with 11 bases between. In DNA, the CDR3 is TGTGCCAGTTCGACAGGCAGCCAAGAGACCCAGTACTTC. Translation: CASSTGSQETQYF.

The chain links TRBV5-1 to TRBJ1-4; D call uncertain. Germline CDR1 is SGHRS and CDR2 is YFSETQ. This CDR3 has 16 amino acids. The V gene lost 0 bases and the J gene lost 7 bases, with 16 bases spanning the gap. In DNA, the CDR3 is TGCGCCAGCAGCTTGGCCGGAGGTCAGTCGGGTGAAAAACTGTTTTTT. Encoded protein: CASSLAGGQSGEKLFF. The whole variable domain, remainder taken from reference TRBV5-1 and TRBJ1-4, is KAGVTQTPRYLIKTRGQQVTLSCSPISGHRSVSWYQQTPGQGLQFLFEYFSETQRNKGNFPGRFSGRQFSNSRSEMNVSTLELGDSALYLCASSLAGGQSGEKLFFGSGTQLSVL.

The rearrangement joins TRBV5-1 to TRBJ2-1; TRBD2 matches 9 bases. Germline assignment: CDR1 SGHRS and CDR2 YFSETQ. The length of the CDR3 is 16 residues. The junction had 7 bases not matched to a gene; V was cut back by 4 bases and J by 2 bases. CDR3 in DNA: TGCGCCAGCAGCACAACCGGGACTAGCCCCTACAATGAGCAGTTCTTC. Translated, it gives CASSTTGTSPYNEQFF.

The chain has TRBV6-5 and TRBJ1-1; 8 nucleotides align to TRBD1. The trim removed 4 bases at V and 4 bases at J, leaving 11 bases unmatched. Germline lookup yields CDR1 MNHEY and CDR2 SVGAGI. The length of the CDR3 is 16 residues. The CDR3 DNA follows: TGTGCCAGCAGTTCGGATCGGACAGGGATAGTCACTGAAGCTTTCTTT. Translation: CASSSDRTGIVTEAFF.

V is TRBV5-5 and J is TRBJ1-4, with D perhaps TRBD1 (5 bases). Germline V lookup: CDR1 SGHKS, CDR2 YYEKEE (reference sequence). The V gene lost 3 bases and the J gene lost 5 bases, with 11 bases spanning the gap. The CDR3 has 14 amino acids. The CDR3 is CASSYLGGNEKLFF. The CDR3 nucleotides are TGTGCCAGCAGCTATTTGGGGGGGAATGAAAAACTGTTTTTT.

V gene TRBV4-2 combines with J gene TRBJ2-7; possibly TRBD1 for D (7 bases). V was pared by 1 base and J by 2 bases, with 18 bases between. Germline-derived CDR1 and CDR2 are LGHNA and YNFKEQ. This CDR3 contains 17 residues. Here the CDR3 DNA reads TGTGCCAGCAGCCAAGTAGGAGGTCAGGGGGGAACCTACGAGCAGTACTTC. Translating it yields CASSQVGGQGGTYEQYF.

The chain couples TRBV7-2 to TRBJ2-5; the match to TRBD2 covers 8 bases. Germline CDR1 and CDR2: SGHTA and FQGNSA. The ends lost 5 bases at V and 2 bases at J; junction bases unmatched: 7. This CDR3 has 15 amino acids. The CDR3, as DNA: TGTGCCAGCAGCCCCGGCGGCGGGGGGCAAGAGACCCAGTACTTC. Its translation: CASSPGGGGQETQYF.

The chain links TRBV30 to TRBJ2-7; D is perhaps TRBD2 (7 bases). V lost 8 bases, J lost 3 bases, and 26 bases lay in between. This CDR3 region has 16 residues. Germline V gene lookup returns CDR1 GTSNPN and CDR2 SVGIG (reference sequence). For the CDR3, the DNA is TGTGCCGGCCACTCCGTCGGGGGGCAGAGTTACTACGAGCAGTACTTC. Translating it yields CAGHSVGGQSYYEQYF.

This chain links TRBV5-6 with TRBJ1-5; unclear D gene. In germline, CDR1 is SGHDT, CDR2 YYEEEE. Trimming took 4 bases from V and 0 from J, leaving 20 bases between them. CDR3 length equals 18 residues. The chain's CDR3 is CASSTTRAVIDSNQPQHF. DNA for the CDR3: TGTGCCAGCAGCACAACGCGGGCCGTTATCGATAGCAATCAGCCCCAGCATTTT.

The gene calls are TRBV11-2 and TRBJ2-1; D might be TRBD1 (6 bases). The germline CDR1 and CDR2 sequences are SGHAT and FQNNGV. V dropped 7 bases and J dropped 4 bases, with 14 bases sitting between them. The CDR3 covers 14 residues. The CDR3 bases are TGTGCCAGCACGTTCCCAGGGGCTTACAATGAGCAGTTCTTC. Translation: CASTFPGAYNEQFF.

There are a few counts of this clone. This chain connects TRBV7-8 to TRBJ1-1; maybe TRBD1 (5 bases). With 2 bases removed from V and 1 base from J, the gap between germline ends came to 5 bases. Germline loops: CDR1 SGHVS, CDR2 FQNEAQ. This CDR3 is 13 amino acids long. CDR3 loop: CASSLRGNTEAFF. The CDR3, as DNA: TGTGCCAGCAGCTTAAGGGGGAACACTGAAGCTTTCTTT.

The chain combines TRBV5-6 with TRBJ1-2; TRBD1 might be the D (6 bases). The CDR3 extends over 14 amino acids. V lost 4 bases, J lost 11 bases, and 21 bases lay in between. Per germline, CDR1 SGHDT and CDR2 YYEEEE. CDR3 sequence (DNA): TGTGCCAGCAGCACGGGACAACGTTCGATTGGTTACACCTTC. Its translation is CASSTGQRSIGYTF. Based on the CDR3 plus reference TRBV5-6 and TRBJ1-2, the full variable domain is DAGVTQSPTHLIKTRGQQVTLRCSPKSGHDTVSWYQQALGQGPQFIFQYYEEEERQRGNFPDRFSGHQFPNYSSELNVNALLLGDSALYLCASSTGQRSIGYTFGSGTRLTVV.